A single sample is the source of the 5 T cell receptor beta chains below, sequenced in a study of CD8 T cells in ankylosing spondylitis. Study-wide results and limits: Roughly 8 highly homologous variants made up a TCR beta motif, and this motif appeared characteristic of ankylosing spondylitis blood.

TCRdb ran MiXCR on the 5' RACE reads and lists one entry per CDR3 protein. In the table there are fewer than 500,000 distinct CDR3 sequences, around 26% of which are singletons. Antigens for these TCRs are unknown. The sequenced material came from blood, either unsorted or a sorted T cell fraction (not recorded which). The origin of the receptors is a male donor with ankylosing spondylitis.

The sample holds a few counts of this clonotype. The chain links TRBV6-1 to TRBJ1-2; 7 bases match TRBD1. V lost 3 bases and J lost 6; bases outside the gene matches: 7. Per the germline V gene, CDR1 is MNHNS and CDR2 is SASEGT. The CDR3 extends over 14 amino acids. The CDR3 loop is CASSDFQGEDGYTF. The CDR3 nucleotides read TGTGCCAGCAGTGATTTTCAGGGGGAGGATGGCTACACCTTC.

The chain has TRBV19 and TRBJ2-5; 11 bases are shared with TRBD1. The CDR3 contains 18 residues. The germline V gene encodes CDR1 LNHDA and CDR2 SQIVND (reference sequence). The V gene end was trimmed by 0 bases and the J gene end by 4 bases; junction bases not matched to a gene: 10. DNA of the CDR3: TGTGCCAGTAGTATAGAGGCCGGACAGGGGGCTTTTAGAGAGACCCAGTACTTC. Translating gives CASSIEAGQGAFRETQYF.

This clonotype was detected many times. This chain links TRBV24-1 with TRBJ2-2; no definite D call. V lost 4 bases and J lost 3, with 11 bases in between. CDR1 and CDR2 from the germline V gene are KGHDR and SFDVKD. The CDR3 sequence is 15 residues long. CDR3 region: CATSDSGRDTGELFF. The CDR3 DNA reads as TGTGCCACCAGTGACTCCGGAAGGGACACCGGGGAGCTGTTTTTT.

This clonotype showed up many times. This chain uses TRBV5-1 with TRBJ2-1; tentatively, D is TRBD2 (6 bases). The CDR3 is 15 amino acids. The V gene lost 2 bases and the J gene lost 6 bases, with 15 bases spanning the gap. The V gene's germline CDR1 is SGHRS and CDR2 YFSETQ. The DNA of the CDR3 is TGCGCCAGCAGCTTAAGCGGGTCGAGCCCCAATGAGCAGTTCTTC. Protein sequence: CASSLSGSSPNEQFF.

This sequence joins TRBV20-1 and TRBJ1-6; TRBD1 aligns across 8 bases. J lost 4 bases, V lost 6 bases, and 8 bases had no gene match. Germline-derived CDR1 and CDR2 are DFQATT and SNEGSKA (reference sequence). The CDR3 has 15 residues. The CDR3 protein is CSAKGQEIYNSPLHF. The CDR3 DNA reads TGCAGTGCCAAGGGACAGGAGATTTATAATTCACCCCTCCACTTT.